Sequencing of this T cell receptor (beta chain) was carried out in a study of beta chain features in type 1 diabetes. Expressed TCRB transcripts got sequenced, as all isolated RNA was reverse transcribed. The table came from immunoSEQ multiplex PCR; TCRdb's copy has only in-frame clones and leaves some out. The sample shows under 350,000 clones, around 15% of them seen only once. Study findings and constraints: Shortening that was moderate but significant affected the TCRB CDR3s of Type 1 diabetes patients in all four CD4+ subsets. Patients' naive, central memory and regulatory TCRB repertoires appeared more alike than those of healthy donors.

Details on this clone: Antigen: not known.

Sorting of CD4+ naive, central memory, regulatory and stem cell-like memory cells was performed via CD45RO/CCR7/CD25/CD127/CD95/CD27. CDR1 is SGHNT and CDR2 is YYREEE in the germline V gene (reference sequence). This CDR3 comprises 15 residues. V gave up 4 bases and J gave up 4 bases; unmatched junction bases: 6. This chain uses TRBV5-4 with TRBJ1-1; 11 nucleotides align to TRBD1. The sequenced sample was naive CD4+ T cells from blood. This clonotype was obtained from a man aged 25-45 years with type 1 diabetes. In DNA form, the CDR3 reads TGTGCCAGCAGCAACCGGGACAGGGGGGGCACTGAAGCTTTCTTT. Translating it yields CASSNRDRGGTEAFF.